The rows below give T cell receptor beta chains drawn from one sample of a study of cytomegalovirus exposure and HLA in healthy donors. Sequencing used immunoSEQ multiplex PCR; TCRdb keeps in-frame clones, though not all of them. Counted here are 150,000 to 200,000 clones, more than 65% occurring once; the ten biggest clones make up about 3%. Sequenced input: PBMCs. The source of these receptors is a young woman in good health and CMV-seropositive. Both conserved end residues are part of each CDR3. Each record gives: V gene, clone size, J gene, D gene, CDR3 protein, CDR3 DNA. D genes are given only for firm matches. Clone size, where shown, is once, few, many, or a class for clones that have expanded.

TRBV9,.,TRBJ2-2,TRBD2,CASSVAGLEGTGELFF,TGTGCCAGCAGCGTAGCTGGACTAGAAGGCACCGGGGAGCTGTTTTTT
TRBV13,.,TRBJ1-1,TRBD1,CASSLGGQGDTEAFF,TGTGCCAGCAGCTTAGGGGGACAGGGGGACACTGAAGCTTTCTTT
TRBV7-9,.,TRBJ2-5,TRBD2,CASSYSGGETQYF,TGTGCCAGCAGCTACAGCGGGGGCGAGACCCAGTACTTC
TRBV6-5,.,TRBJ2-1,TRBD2,CASSYVAGGYNEQFF,TGTGCCAGCAGTTACGTAGCGGGGGGTTACAATGAGCAGTTCTTC
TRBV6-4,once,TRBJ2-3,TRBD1,CASSPTGVTDTQYF,TGTGCCAGCAGCCCGACAGGGGTCACAGATACGCAGTATTTT
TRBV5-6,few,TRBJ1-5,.,CASSFTGEGNQPQHF,TGTGCCAGCAGCTTCACCGGTGAGGGCAATCAGCCCCAGCATTTT
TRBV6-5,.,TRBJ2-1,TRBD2,CASSPAGLAYNEQFF,TGTGCCAGCAGTCCTGCGGGACTAGCCTACAATGAGCAGTTCTTC
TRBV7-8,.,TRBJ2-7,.,CASNLRVPPYEQYF,TGTGCCAGCAACCTCAGGGTCCCCCCCTACGAGCAGTACTTC
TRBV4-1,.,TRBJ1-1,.,CASSGRDYTEAFF,TGCGCCAGCAGCGGCAGGGATTACACTGAAGCTTTCTTT
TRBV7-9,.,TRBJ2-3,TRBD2,CASSPRDYNTDTQYF,TGTGCCAGCAGCCCCCGGGACTACAACACAGATACGCAGTATTTT
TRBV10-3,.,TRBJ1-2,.,CAITRGTPWNYGYTF,TGTGCCATCACTAGAGGAACCCCCTGGAACTATGGCTACACCTTC
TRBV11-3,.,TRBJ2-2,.,CASSLGLAGETGELFF,TGTGCCAGCAGCTTAGGGCTAGCCGGCGAGACCGGGGAGCTGTTTTTT
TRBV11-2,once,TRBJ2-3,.,CASSFGKATDTQYF,TGTGCCAGCAGCTTCGGGAAAGCCACAGATACGCAGTATTTT
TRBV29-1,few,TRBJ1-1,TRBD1,CSVDRGRTEAFF,TGCAGCGTGGACAGGGGGCGGACTGAAGCTTTCTTT
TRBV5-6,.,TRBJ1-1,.,CASSPYPGAINTEAFF,TGTGCCAGCAGCCCATATCCCGGTGCGATCAACACTGAAGCTTTCTTT
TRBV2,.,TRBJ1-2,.,CASSETEKLSGYTF,TGTGCCAGCAGTGAGACGGAGAAACTAAGTGGCTACACCTTC
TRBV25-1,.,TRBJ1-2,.,CASSDLRQDGYTF,TGTGCCAGCAGTGACCTCCGACAGGATGGCTACACCTTC
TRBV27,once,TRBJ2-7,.,CASMSVLGQNYEQYF,TGTGCCAGCATGTCTGTTCTGGGGCAAAACTACGAGCAGTACTTC
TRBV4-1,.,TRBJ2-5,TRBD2,CASSHLGTSGPQETQYF,TGCGCCAGCAGCCACCTTGGGACTAGCGGACCACAAGAGACCCAGTACTTC
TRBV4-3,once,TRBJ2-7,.,CASSQDLGGSPYEQYF,TGCGCCAGCAGCCAAGATCTAGGGGGATCCCCCTACGAGCAGTACTTC
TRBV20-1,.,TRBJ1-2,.,CSAWTVYGYTF,TGCAGTGCGTGGACAGTCTATGGCTACACCTTC
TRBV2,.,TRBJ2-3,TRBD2,CASRPGGDTQYF,TGTGCCAGCAGACCGGGGGGGGATACGCAGTATTTT
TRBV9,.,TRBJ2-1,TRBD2,CASSVFPMGLAGERQFF,TGTGCCAGCAGCGTCTTCCCCATGGGACTAGCGGGGGAGAGGCAGTTCTTC
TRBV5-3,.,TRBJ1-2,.,CARPLQELDYGYTF,TGTGCCAGACCCTTACAGGAGCTTGACTATGGCTACACCTTC
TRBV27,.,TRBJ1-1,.,CASIRGGPGSEAFF,TGTGCCAGCATCCGGGGGGGCCCTGGGTCTGAAGCTTTCTTT
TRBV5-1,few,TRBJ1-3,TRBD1,CASSFGQGRNTIYF,TGCGCCAGCAGCTTCGGACAGGGAAGAAACACCATATATTTT
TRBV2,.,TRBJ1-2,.,CASSEGTVYGYTF,TGTGCCAGCAGTGAAGGGACAGTCTATGGCTACACCTTC
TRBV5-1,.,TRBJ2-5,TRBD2,CASSQPSGGAETQYF,TGCGCCAGCAGCCAGCCTAGCGGGGGGGCCGAGACCCAGTACTTC
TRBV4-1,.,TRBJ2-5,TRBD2,CASSQGLAGGQETQYF,TGCGCCAGCAGCCAAGGTTTAGCGGGGGGGCAAGAGACCCAGTACTTC
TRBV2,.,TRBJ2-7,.,CASTSSYEQYF,TGTGCCAGCACCAGCTCCTACGAGCAGTACTTC
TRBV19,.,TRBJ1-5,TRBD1,CASSNTGGINQPQHF,TGTGCCAGTAGTAACACAGGGGGCATCAATCAGCCCCAGCATTTT
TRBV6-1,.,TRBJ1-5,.,CASSPRDLGQPQHF,TGTGCCAGCAGTCCCAGGGATCTAGGTCAGCCCCAGCATTTT
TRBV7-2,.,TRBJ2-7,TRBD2,CASRLAGGHNEQYF,TGTGCCAGCCGTTTAGCGGGGGGGCATAACGAGCAGTACTTC
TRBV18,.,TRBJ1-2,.,CASSPTGNYGYTF,TGTGCCAGCTCACCAACAGGCAACTATGGCTACACCTTC
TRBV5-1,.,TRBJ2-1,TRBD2,CASSLLGGTSPHEQFF,TGCGCCAGCAGCTTGCTGGGGGGGACTAGCCCCCATGAGCAGTTCTTC
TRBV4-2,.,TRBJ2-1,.,CASSQLQGLANEQFF,TGTGCCAGCAGCCAACTTCAGGGGCTAGCAAATGAGCAGTTCTTC
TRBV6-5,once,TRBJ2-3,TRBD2,CASSYRLAGGTDTQYF,TGTGCCAGCAGTTACCGGCTAGCGGGGGGGACAGATACGCAGTATTTT
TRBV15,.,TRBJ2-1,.,CATSRDQGLSSYNEQFF,TGTGCCACCAGCAGGGACCAGGGGTTAAGCTCCTACAATGAGCAGTTCTTC
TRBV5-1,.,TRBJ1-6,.,CASSLVGATGNSPLHF,TGCGCCAGCAGCTTGGTTGGGGCAACAGGGAATTCACCCCTCCACTTT
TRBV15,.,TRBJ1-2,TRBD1,CATSRAGNRGYGYTF,TGTGCCACCAGCAGAGCCGGTAACAGGGGCTATGGCTACACCTTC
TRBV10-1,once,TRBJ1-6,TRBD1,CASTRGYNSPLHF,TGCGCCAGCACCAGGGGGTATAATTCACCCCTCCACTTT
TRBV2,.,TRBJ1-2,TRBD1,CASSRQGEGGYTF,TGTGCCAGCAGTCGACAGGGGGAGGGAGGCTACACCTTC
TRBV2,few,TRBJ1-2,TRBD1,CASRRPTGGIYGYTF,TGTGCCAGCAGACGGCCGACAGGGGGCATCTATGGCTACACCTTC
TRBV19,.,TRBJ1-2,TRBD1,CASGVGQGNYGYTF,TGTGCCAGTGGTGTAGGACAGGGGAACTATGGCTACACCTTC
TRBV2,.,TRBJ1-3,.,CASKIYNDLGDLENTIYF,TGTGCCAGCAAAATCTATAACGATTTAGGGGATCTGGAAAACACCATATATTTT
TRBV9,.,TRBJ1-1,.,CALDRSNTEAFF,TGTGCCCTAGACCGCTCGAACACTGAAGCTTTCTTT
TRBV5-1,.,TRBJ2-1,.,CASSLFRRDLYNEQFF,TGCGCCAGCAGCCTCTTCCGCCGGGACTTATACAATGAGCAGTTCTTC
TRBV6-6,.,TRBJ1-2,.,CASSYSGSLYGYTF,TGTGCCAGCAGTTACTCGGGCAGCCTGTATGGCTACACCTTC